Shown below are 27 T cell receptor beta chains from a single sample sequenced in a study of T cell repertoires in cytomegalovirus infection. TCRdb itself ran the reads through MiXCR, one entry per CDR3 protein. The data hold 75,000 to 95,000 distinct CDR3 sequences, with more than 40% observed a single time. For these TCRs, the target antigens are not known. Sequenced here: CD8+ T cells from cultured PBMCs, sampled from culture after CMV antigen stimulation. All receptors come from a human donor in good health (CMV status not recorded). Some clones in this sample may be carry-over from other donors' samples.

The gene calls are TRBV20-1 and TRBJ1-2, with D tentatively TRBD1 (5 bases). There are 14 residues in the CDR3. Trimming pared 3 bases from V and 1 base from J, leaving 12 bases between. Germline-derived CDR1 and CDR2 are DFQATT and SNEGSKA (reference sequence). CDR3 sequence reads: CSARSTGDNYGYTF. CDR3 sequence (DNA): TGCAGTGCTAGGTCAACAGGCGATAACTATGGCTACACCTTC.

This clonotype has just a few counts. The CDR3 loop reads CASSLDPRTSGDSYNEQFF. The CDR3 DNA reads TGTGCCAGCAGCTTAGATCCACGGACTAGCGGGGACTCCTACAATGAGCAGTTCTTC. The chain has TRBV7-2 and TRBJ2-1; TRBD2 matches at 12 bases. This CDR3 contains 19 residues. After removal of 1 base from V and 0 bases from J, the junction contained 7 bases not matched to a gene. The germline V gene encodes CDR1 SGHTA and CDR2 FQGNSA.

The chain carries TRBV20-1 and TRBJ1-5, with D hard to call. The V gene lost 0 bases and the J gene lost 4 bases, with 4 bases spanning the gap. This CDR3 comprises 12 residues. Germline CDR1 and CDR2: DFQATT and SNEGSKA (reference sequence). CDR3 nucleotide sequence: TGCAGTGCTAGAGACAGTAATCAGCCCCAGCATTTT. It yields the protein CSARDSNQPQHF.

The CDR3 DNA follows: TGTGCCAGCAGTGCGAGGACTAGCGGGGGGCCGCCCCAGTTCTTC. Translated: CASSARTSGGPPQFF. The rearrangement uses TRBV2 and TRBJ2-1; 14 nucleotides align to TRBD2. V lost 4 bases to trimming and J lost 13 bases; unmatched junction nucleotides: 9. There are 15 residues in the CDR3. Germline values: CDR1 SNHLY, CDR2 FYNNEI.

The chain carries TRBV11-1 and TRBJ1-1, with TRBD1 identical over 12 bases. CDR1 SGHAT and CDR2 FQDESV come from the germline V gene (reference sequence). CDR3 length equals 16 residues. Unmatched junction bases numbered 10, after V lost 6 bases and J lost 5 bases. CDR3 DNA sequence: TGTGCCAGCAGGGTCCGGGACAGGGGGCTTCGGACTGAAGCTTTCTTT. It encodes CASRVRDRGLRTEAFF. The variable domain in full, with the rest retrieved from reference TRBV11-1 and TRBJ1-1, is EAEVAQSPRYKITEKSQAVAFWCDPISGHATLYWYRQILGQGPELLVQFQDESVVDDSQLPKDRFSAERLKGVDSTLKIQPAELGDSAMYLCASRVRDRGLRTEAFFGQGTRLTVV.

This rearrangement joins TRBV6-6 to TRBJ2-1; TRBD1 matches at 7 bases. From germline, CDR1 is MNHNY and CDR2 SVGAGI (reference sequence). With 0 bases clipped from V and 9 bases from J, the junction kept 8 bases outside the gene matches. This CDR3 has 15 amino acids. The CDR3: CASSYSPRGISEQFF. The CDR3 DNA is TGTGCCAGCAGTTACTCCCCCAGGGGGATCTCTGAGCAGTTCTTC.

The J gene is TRBJ2-7, the V gene TRBV27; 9 bases are a match to TRBD1. This CDR3 is 16 amino acids long. V lost 4 bases and J lost 6; bases outside the gene matches: 13. In germline, CDR1 is MNHEY, CDR2 SMNVEV (reference sequence). The CDR3 DNA reads as TGTGCCAGCAGTTCCCCGGCGACAGGGGGATCTCCCGAGCAGTACTTC. It encodes CASSSPATGGSPEQYF.

The sample holds one count of this clonotype. J is TRBJ1-5 and V is TRBV7-8, with no clear D. There are 14 residues in the CDR3. Trimming shortened V by 2 bases and J by 7 bases, and 12 bases separated the two germline ends. The V gene's germline CDR1 is SGHVS and CDR2 FQNEAQ. The CDR3 region has the DNA TGTGCCAGCAGCTTAAGAGAGACTCGGCAGCCCCAGCATTTT. Translating gives CASSLRETRQPQHF.

This clonotype turned up a few times. The gene calls are TRBV11-2 and TRBJ1-5; a weak D match, TRBD1 (5 bases). From germline, CDR1 is SGHAT and CDR2 FQNNGV. Between the trimmed V and J ends, which lost 5 bases and 11 bases, there was a span of 22 bases. The CDR3 totals 15 residues. The CDR3 nucleotides are TGTGCCAGCAGCCCCGGTGGGGGGGGAAGGAGGGCCCAGCATTTT. Translated, it gives CASSPGGGGRRAQHF.

The chain has TRBV20-1 and TRBJ2-1, with 8 bases that match TRBD2. V lost 8 bases, J lost 0 bases, and 18 bases stayed unmatched. There are 18 residues in the CDR3. Per the germline V gene, CDR1 is DFQATT and CDR2 is SNEGSKA (reference sequence). CDR3 nucleotide sequence: TGCAGTCCCCGTGGGGCGGGAGGTATCCCGAGCTCCTACAATGAGCAGTTCTTC. This encodes CSPRGAGGIPSSYNEQFF.

This clonotype was observed a handful of times. The V and J genes are TRBV27 and TRBJ1-2; 8 bases are shared with TRBD1. The CDR3 totals 14 residues. With V trimmed by 5 bases and J by 4 bases, 6 bases remained unmatched. Germline CDR1 reads MNHEY; CDR2 reads SMNVEV (reference sequence). The CDR3 region is CASSTRTGSYGYTF. The CDR3, as DNA: TGTGCCAGCAGTACTCGGACAGGGTCCTATGGCTACACCTTC.

This clonotype was picked up a small number of times. The rearrangement joins TRBV5-5 to TRBJ1-5; possible D gene TRBD1, 6 bases. The CDR3 runs to 16 residues. Trimming took 4 bases from V and 0 from J, leaving 14 bases between them. The germline V gene encodes CDR1 SGHKS and CDR2 YYEKEE (reference sequence). CDR3 in DNA: TGTGCCAGCAGCCGGGACACCTCATATAGCAATCAGCCCCAGCATTTT. Protein sequence: CASSRDTSYSNQPQHF.

This clonotype was seen ten or more times. The chain couples TRBV7-6 to TRBJ1-2; 9 bases match TRBD1. The junction had 1 base not matched to a gene; V was cut back by 2 bases and J by 6 bases. From germline, CDR1 is SGHVS and CDR2 FNYEAQ. This CDR3 has 13 amino acids. The CDR3: CASSLTGGDGYTF. In DNA form, the CDR3 reads TGTGCCAGCAGCTTAACAGGGGGCGATGGCTACACCTTC.

The chain carries TRBV20-1 and TRBJ1-2; the D is unclear. Trimming left V 0 bases short and J 6 bases short, with 11 bases between. There are 13 residues in the CDR3. Germline CDR1 is DFQATT and CDR2 is SNEGSKA (reference sequence). The CDR3 DNA reads as TGCAGTGCTAGAGACCGGCCTCAAGATGGCTACACCTTC. Protein product: CSARDRPQDGYTF.

This clonotype has a single count. The chain joins TRBV6-5 to TRBJ1-5; D is ambiguous. CDR3 length: 15 residues. Trimming pared 5 bases from V and 7 bases from J, leaving 18 bases between. The germline CDR1 and CDR2 sequences are MNHEY and SVGAGI. The CDR3 DNA is TGTGCCAGCAGTGAATATGAATCCATCTACCAGCCCCAGCATTTT. This sequence encodes CASSEYESIYQPQHF.

The chain employs TRBV24-1 and TRBJ2-1; tentatively, D is TRBD1 (6 bases). CDR1 KGHDR and CDR2 SFDVKD come from the germline V gene. The CDR3 loop spans 16 amino acids. V lost 5 bases and J lost 0, with 13 bases in between. DNA for the CDR3: TGTGCCACCAGTGCGAACAGGGAACCCTCCTACAATGAGCAGTTCTTC. It specifies CATSANREPSYNEQFF.

This clonotype was picked up one time. This sequence joins TRBV28 and TRBJ1-2, with 7 positions matching TRBD1. CDR3 length equals 12 residues. After removal of 8 bases from V and 8 bases from J, the junction contained 8 bases not matched to a gene. Germline lookup yields CDR1 MDHEN and CDR2 SYDVKM. The CDR3 loop is CASRAGGGGYTF. The CDR3 bases are TGTGCCAGCCGTGCGGGAGGGGGCGGCTACACCTTC.

This clonotype has only a few counts. No conserved phenylalanine or tryptophan is present at the end of the CDR3, so a read error is the likely explanation. The chain carries TRBV28 and TRBJ2-7; D might be TRBD2 (5 bases). The ends were cut back, 7 bases at V and 10 bases at J, with 23 bases in the middle. This CDR3 has 14 residues. Germline loops: CDR1 MDHEN, CDR2 SYDVKM. CDR3 sequence (DNA): TGTGCCAGCACTCCCACCCAACTAGACTACGTTCAGTACTTA. Translated, it gives CASTPTQLDYVQYL.

A few counts support this clonotype. This chain links TRBV7-3 with TRBJ2-2; D possibly uses TRBD1 or TRBD2 (5 bases each). CDR3 length: 14 amino acids. In germline, CDR1 is SGHTA, CDR2 FQGTGA. The V end lost 1 base, the J end lost 6 bases, and 9 bases lay between the germline ends. CDR3 region: CASSLNLGAGELFF. CDR3 DNA: TGTGCCAGCAGCTTAAACCTGGGGGCCGGGGAGCTGTTTTTT. Full variable domain (rest looked up from reference TRBV7-3 and TRBJ2-2): GAGVSQTPSNKVTEKGKYVELRCDPISGHTALYWYRQSLGQGPEFLIYFQGTGAADDSGLPNDRFFAVRPEGSVSTLKIQRTERGDSAVYLCASSLNLGAGELFFGEGSRLTVL.

A few counts support this clonotype. CDR3 nucleotide sequence: TGTGCCAGCAGCACGCCTAGCGGGAAGCAGTATTTT. This sequence encodes CASSTPSGKQYF. The gene calls are TRBV6-2 or TRBV6-3 and TRBJ2-3; 9 bases match TRBD2. The V gene's germline CDR1 is MNHEY and CDR2 SVGEGT. V was pared by 6 bases and J by 11 bases, with 6 bases of the junction left unmatched. CDR3 length: 12 residues.

The rearrangement joins TRBV12-3 or TRBV12-4 to TRBJ1-5; D gene uncertain. The CDR3 is made up of 13 amino acids. Trimming removed 5 bases at V and 5 bases at J, with 10 bases between. The CDR3 spells CASSLRGDQPQHF. As DNA, the CDR3 is TGTGCCAGCAGTCTCCGTGGGGATCAGCCCCAGCATTTT.

This clonotype was seen more than once but under ten times. The chain carries TRBV7-2 and TRBJ2-2; the match to TRBD2 covers 8 bases. The CDR3 runs to 16 residues. Germline-derived CDR1 and CDR2 are SGHTA and FQGNSA. Trimming cost V 2 bases and J 5 bases; bases outside gene matches: 7. The CDR3 DNA follows: TGTGCCAGCAGCTTAATAAGCGGGAGAGGTACCGGGGAGCTGTTTTTT. The encoded protein is CASSLISGRGTGELFF.

This chain uses TRBV11-2 with TRBJ2-2, with D possibly TRBD2 on 6 matching bases. There are 19 residues in the CDR3. The germline V gene encodes CDR1 SGHAT and CDR2 FQNNGV. The V and J ends lost 2 bases and 4 bases respectively, with 23 bases between them. The CDR3 sequence: CASSLWALRRSEGTGELFF. Here the CDR3 DNA reads TGTGCCAGCAGCTTATGGGCCTTGAGGCGCTCGGAGGGCACCGGGGAGCTGTTTTTT.

The chain joins TRBV19 to TRBJ1-1; no reliable D call. Between the trimmed V and J ends, which lost 2 bases and 1 base, there was a span of 11 bases. Germline assignment: CDR1 LNHDA and CDR2 SQIVND (reference sequence). There are 15 residues in the CDR3. The CDR3 spells CASSIRRQKNTEAFF. In nucleotides, the CDR3 is TGTGCCAGTAGTATAAGGCGGCAGAAGAACACTGAAGCTTTCTTT.

The V gene is TRBV28, the J gene TRBJ2-1; no clear D gene. V shed 8 bases and J shed 5 bases, with 19 bases lying between them. The CDR3 is 15 amino acids. CDR1 and CDR2 (germline): MDHEN, SYDVKM. The CDR3 sequence: CASDPGQTRHNEQFF. DNA of the CDR3: TGTGCCAGCGACCCCGGCCAAACTCGACACAATGAGCAGTTCTTC.

The chain employs TRBV7-6 and TRBJ2-1; 9 positions match TRBD1. Germline assignment: CDR1 SGHVS and CDR2 FNYEAQ. The CDR3 is 11 amino acids. The junction had 7 bases not matched to a gene; V was cut back by 6 bases and J by 16 bases. This CDR3 is CASSPGTGFFF. CDR3 nucleotides: TGTGCCAGCAGTCCCGGGACAGGGTTCTTCTTC.

The chain joins TRBV6-6 to TRBJ2-7; D not resolved. This CDR3 is built from 13 residues. From germline, CDR1 is MNHNY and CDR2 SVGAGI (reference sequence). V dropped 5 bases and J dropped 3 bases, with 11 bases sitting between them. The CDR3 DNA sequence: TGTGCCAGCAGTGAGAAGTTAGGCTACGAGCAGTACTTC. It yields the protein CASSEKLGYEQYF.